The 10 T cell receptor beta chains below were found in one sample sequenced in a study of blood T cells in healthy people across ages. Primers used in a second PCR of roughly 6 to 11 cycles were a sample-barcoded 5' primer and a J-beta primer mix. A single record per CDR3 protein comes from TCRdb applying MiXCR to the 5' RACE reads. There are about 1.6 million distinct CDR3 sequences in the sample; around 36% occur only once, and 11% lies in the top ten. The sequenced sample consisted of blood. These receptors were collected from a woman aged 25 to 39 in good health.

This clonotype was recorded many times. V and J are TRBV20-1 and TRBJ2-5; D is possibly TRBD2 (7 bases). The CDR3 length is 14 residues. Between the trimmed V and J ends, which lost 1 base and 5 bases, there was a span of 14 bases. In germline, CDR1 is DFQATT, CDR2 SNEGSKA (reference sequence). The DNA for the CDR3 is TGCAGTGCTAGAGGCCGGGGGGCGAAGGAGACCCAGTACTTC. This sequence encodes CSARGRGAKETQYF.

Points on this clonotype: A read error may be the cause here, since a much bigger clone is one base away. The CDR3 loop is CSVEERGDRGPGTQYF. CDR3 nucleotides: TGCAGCGTTGAAGAAAGGGGGGACAGGGGCCCAGGTACGCAGTATTTT. The J gene is TRBJ2-3, the V gene TRBV29-1; TRBD1 matches at 10 bases. Germline V gives CDR1 SQVTM, CDR2 ANQGSEA. CDR3 length: 16 residues. The ends lost 0 bases at V and 8 bases at J; junction bases unmatched: 11.

This clonotype was found many times. The chain recombines TRBV6-5 with TRBJ1-1; no clear D gene. Germline V gene data show CDR1 as MNHEY and CDR2 as SVGAGI. Deletions cut 0 bases from V and 1 base from J, with 3 bases between. The CDR3 has 13 residues. The CDR3 nucleotides are TGTGCCAGCAGTTACTCTCAGAACACTGAAGCTTTCTTT. Amino acid sequence: CASSYSQNTEAFF.

The J gene is TRBJ2-5, the V gene TRBV5-1; tentatively, D is TRBD1 or TRBD2 (5 bases each). The CDR3 sequence is 14 residues long. Germline CDR1 is SGHRS and CDR2 is YFSETQ. Trimming took off 3 bases at V and 5 bases at J, with 14 bases between the two ends. CDR3 bases: TGCGCCAGCAGCTCATCGGGACCTCATGAGACCCAGTACTTC. Translation gives CASSSSGPHETQYF.

The rearrangement uses TRBV28 and TRBJ2-7; no reliable D call. The ends were cut back, 2 bases at V and 3 bases at J, with 8 bases in the middle. CDR1 and CDR2 (germline): MDHEN, SYDVKM. The CDR3 runs to 13 residues. In nucleotides, the CDR3 is TGTGCCAGCAGTTTAAGCCTTCTCTACGAGCAGTACTTC. Amino acid sequence: CASSLSLLYEQYF. Filled out from reference TRBV28 and TRBJ2-7, the complete variable domain reads DVKVTQSSRYLVKRTGEKVFLECVQDMDHENMFWYRQDPGLGLRLIYFSYDVKMKEKGDIPEGYSVSREKKERFSLILESASTNQTSMYLCASSLSLLYEQYFGPGTRLTVT.

This clonotype was picked up a small number of times. The genes are TRBV5-1 and TRBJ2-7; 8 nucleotides line up with TRBD2. CDR1 is SGHRS, CDR2 YFSETQ, per germline. Trimming cost V 4 bases and J 5 bases; bases outside gene matches: 14. The CDR3 has 16 residues. The CDR3 region has the DNA TGCGCCAGCAGCCAAGCCGGGACTAGGGATCGGAACGAGCAGTACTTC. It encodes CASSQAGTRDRNEQYF.

This clonotype was counted only a few times. The chain employs TRBV5-1 and TRBJ2-5; 8 nucleotides agree with TRBD2. V gave up 2 bases and J gave up 4 bases; unmatched junction bases: 10. The CDR3 runs 16 residues. The germline V gene has CDR1 SGHRS and CDR2 YFSETQ. CDR3 nucleotides: TGCGCCAGCAGCTTAAAGACTAGCGTCGACGGAGAGACCCAGTACTTC. It codes for CASSLKTSVDGETQYF.

The V call is TRBV6-1, the J call TRBJ2-7, with 10 bases that match TRBD2. Trimming took 8 bases from V and 2 from J; bases not matched to a gene: 3. Germline CDR1 and CDR2: MNHNS and SASEGT. CDR3 length: 13 residues. CDR3 DNA: TGTGCCAGCGGACTAGCGGACGCCTACGAGCAGTACTTC. Translated, it gives CASGLADAYEQYF.

The rearrangement joins TRBV5-4 to TRBJ2-1; D is unclear. The germline gives CDR1 SGHNT, CDR2 YYREEE (reference sequence). This CDR3 comprises 15 residues. The V end was cut by 4 bases, the J end by 8 bases, with 19 bases between. The CDR3 spells CASSPSTPSWDEQFF. The CDR3 DNA reads TGTGCCAGCAGCCCATCGACTCCGAGTTGGGATGAGCAGTTCTTC.

The sample holds many counts of this clonotype. The V call is TRBV5-1, the J call TRBJ2-7, with 11 positions matching TRBD1. Trimming cost V 3 bases and J 7 bases; bases outside gene matches: 9. The CDR3 sequence is 15 residues long. From germline, CDR1 is SGHRS and CDR2 YFSETQ. The CDR3 DNA is TGCGCCAGCAGCTCGCAAGGACAGGGGGCAGGGGAGCAGTACTTC. It specifies CASSSQGQGAGEQYF.